Reported below is one T cell receptor beta chain. No antigen is known for it. The ends lost 2 bases at V and 7 bases at J; junction bases unmatched: 2. This CDR3 comprises 14 residues. Per the germline V gene, CDR1 is GTSNPN and CDR2 is SVGIG (reference sequence). These data are taken from a study of cytomegalovirus exposure and HLA in healthy donors. Regarding the study as a whole: Listed as cytomegalovirus-associated were 150 or so TCR beta chains. Specificity for CMV antigens was confirmed in vitro for a few of the CMV-associated chains. No immune exposure information besides CMV serostatus was available.

The PCR ran on 60 Vbeta and 13 Jbeta primers. The table came from immunoSEQ multiplex PCR; TCRdb's copy has only in-frame clones and leaves some out. The table lists about 170,000 clones, 60% to 85% of them singletons. The sequencing input was PBMCs. The rearrangement uses TRBV30 and TRBJ1-6, with 10 bases identical to TRBD1. The origin of this receptor is a female donor in good health and CMV-seronegative. The DNA for the CDR3 is TGTGCCTGGAGTTGGACAGGGGGAAATTCACCCCTCCACTTT. Translated: CAWSWTGGNSPLHF.